This passage covers 20 T cell receptor beta chains from one sample sequenced in a study of CD8 T cells in ankylosing spondylitis. Study-wide results and caveats: In ankylosing spondylitis blood, a motif of about eight highly homologous TCR beta variants appeared characteristic.

Which antigens these TCRs recognize remains unknown. TCRdb ran MiXCR on the 5' RACE reads and lists one entry per CDR3 protein. The sample has hundreds of thousands of distinct CDR3 sequences; over 9.5% are singletons. Material: blood, either unsorted or a sorted T cell fraction (not recorded which). These receptors all come from a male donor with ankylosing spondylitis.

This clonotype was counted only a few times. The V gene is TRBV15, the J gene TRBJ2-1; D might be TRBD1 (5 bases). Germline V gene lookup returns CDR1 LNHNV and CDR2 YYDKDF (reference sequence). Trimming stripped 5 bases from V and 4 bases from J, with 18 bases between. The CDR3 extends over 16 amino acids. The CDR3 DNA reads as TGTGCCACCAGCTCACGTAGGGGCCCCCTGTACAATGAGCAGTTCTTC. Translation gives CATSSRRGPLYNEQFF.

This clonotype was observed at least ten times. The chain employs TRBV10-3 and TRBJ2-7; D remains ambiguous. Germline V gene lookup returns CDR1 ENHRY and CDR2 SYGVKD. CDR3 length: 11 residues. Trimming left V 0 bases short and J 6 bases short, with 3 bases between. DNA for the CDR3: TGTGCCATCAGTGAGTCTGTCGAGCAGTACTTC. Protein sequence: CAISESVEQYF.

CDR3 in amino acids: CASGGLITGELFF. The CDR3 region has the DNA TGTGCCAGCGGGGGACTTATCACCGGGGAGCTGTTTTTT. The V gene is TRBV6-1, the J gene TRBJ2-2, with D possibly TRBD2 on 6 matching bases. In germline, CDR1 is MNHNS, CDR2 SASEGT. Deletions cut 8 bases from V and 4 bases from J, with 11 bases between. The CDR3 is 13 amino acids.

This clonotype was counted only a few times. The chain has TRBV20-1 and TRBJ2-5, with 7 bases lining up with TRBD1. The ends lost 6 bases at V and 1 base at J; junction bases unmatched: 5. This CDR3 spans 13 amino acids. Germline V lookup: CDR1 DFQATT, CDR2 SNEGSKA (reference sequence). In DNA form, the CDR3 reads TGCAGTGCAAACAGGGGAAGCCAAGAGACCCAGTACTTC. Translation gives CSANRGSQETQYF.

The table lists this clonotype with a few counts. The chain uses TRBV5-1 and TRBJ2-7; TRBD2 might be the D (6 bases). Germline-derived CDR1 and CDR2 are SGHRS and YFSETQ. The CDR3 sequence is 15 residues long. Trimming removed 3 bases from V and 0 bases from J, with 13 bases in between. The CDR3 region is CASSSRSGGSYEQYF. CDR3 DNA: TGCGCCAGCAGCTCGAGATCCGGGGGCTCCTACGAGCAGTACTTC. Looking up the rest from reference TRBV5-1 and TRBJ2-7 gives the full variable domain: KAGVTQTPRYLIKTRGQQVTLSCSPISGHRSVSWYQQTPGQGLQFLFEYFSETQRNKGNFPGRFSGRQFSNSRSEMNVSTLELGDSALYLCASSSRSGGSYEQYFGPGTRLTVT.

The CDR3 here is CSHRSYNEQFF. Here the CDR3 DNA reads TGCAGCCACCGAAGCTACAATGAGCAGTTCTTC. This sequence joins TRBV29-1 and TRBJ2-1; no firm D call. The germline CDR1 and CDR2 sequences are SQVTM and ANQGSEA. CDR3 length: 11 amino acids. With 8 bases removed from V and 3 bases from J, the gap between germline ends came to 8 bases.

The chain carries TRBV20-1 and TRBJ2-5; tentatively, D is TRBD2 (7 bases). The CDR3 totals 13 residues. Trimming left V 6 bases short and J 5 bases short, with 16 bases between. Germline loops: CDR1 DFQATT, CDR2 SNEGSKA (reference sequence). CDR3 in amino acids: CSARRGGPETQYF. CDR3 DNA: TGCAGTGCCCGAAGGGGGGGGCCTGAGACCCAGTACTTC.

In its sample, this clonotype was seen many times. The V gene is TRBV6-5, the J gene TRBJ2-7; 10 nucleotides align to TRBD1. CDR1 MNHEY and CDR2 SVGAGI come from the germline V gene. V lost 2 bases and J lost 0; bases outside the gene matches: 4. This CDR3 contains 16 residues. The CDR3 loop reads CASSYTGTGVSYEQYF. In DNA, the CDR3 is TGTGCCAGCAGTTACACCGGGACAGGGGTCTCCTACGAGCAGTACTTC.

This clonotype was observed a handful of times. V gene TRBV20-1 combines with J gene TRBJ2-3; TRBD2 matches at 7 bases. CDR1 and CDR2 from the germline V gene are DFQATT and SNEGSKA (reference sequence). CDR3 length: 14 amino acids. V lost 1 base, J lost 2 bases, and 3 bases stayed unmatched. The CDR3 region has the DNA TGCAGTGCTAGAGGCGGGGGTCACACAGATACGCAGTATTTT. This codes for CSARGGGHTDTQYF.

This clonotype was picked up many times. This chain connects TRBV20-1 to TRBJ2-3; 10 bases fit TRBD2. V was pared by 5 bases and J by 4 bases, with 6 bases of the junction left unmatched. The germline CDR1 and CDR2 sequences are DFQATT and SNEGSKA (reference sequence). This CDR3 spans 14 amino acids. The CDR3 sequence: CSALAGVGSDTQYF. The DNA of the CDR3 is TGCAGTGCTCTAGCGGGAGTGGGGTCAGATACGCAGTATTTT.

This clonotype was seen ten or more times. The genes are TRBV27 and TRBJ2-7, with 7 bases that match TRBD1. Germline V gene data show CDR1 as MNHEY and CDR2 as SMNVEV (reference sequence). The trim removed 8 bases at V and 7 bases at J, leaving 8 bases unmatched. CDR3 size: 12 residues. CDR3 coding DNA: TGTGCCAGCCGGGACAGACGAATGGAGCAGTACTTC. This encodes CASRDRRMEQYF.

This clonotype was counted between two and nine times. The V gene is TRBV25-1, the J gene TRBJ2-2; TRBD1 is a possible D gene (5 bases). Deletions cut 5 bases from V and 3 bases from J, with 13 bases between. Germline CDR1 is MGHDK and CDR2 is SYGVNS. This CDR3 comprises 15 residues. The CDR3 loop is CASSPRGRHTGELFF. In nucleotides, the CDR3 is TGTGCCAGCAGTCCAAGGGGCAGACACACCGGGGAGCTGTTTTTT.

This clonotype has only a few counts. This chain joins TRBV5-1 and TRBJ1-1, with a possible D match to TRBD1 (6 bases). The V end lost 2 bases, the J end lost 4 bases, and 12 bases lay between the germline ends. The V gene's germline CDR1 is SGHRS and CDR2 YFSETQ. The CDR3 is 14 residues long. The CDR3 sequence is CASSLSGVFTEAFF. CDR3 coding DNA: TGCGCCAGCAGCTTATCAGGGGTATTCACTGAAGCTTTCTTT.

This clonotype was recorded many times. The chain uses TRBV5-1 and TRBJ2-2, with D possibly matching TRBD1 (6 bases). CDR1 is SGHRS and CDR2 is YFSETQ in the germline V gene. The CDR3 length is 16 residues. The V end was cut by 4 bases, the J end by 3 bases, with 16 bases between. Here the CDR3 reads CASSAQGRRDTGELFF. The CDR3 coding sequence is TGCGCCAGCAGCGCACAGGGTCGGCGTGACACCGGGGAGCTGTTTTTT.

V usage is TRBV7-9 and J usage is TRBJ2-4, with 7 bases identical to TRBD1. The CDR3 is 12 residues long. After removal of 5 bases from V and 10 bases from J, the junction contained 5 bases not matched to a gene. Germline V lookup: CDR1 SEHNR, CDR2 FQNEAQ (reference sequence). In DNA form, the CDR3 reads TGTGCCAGCAGCACGAACAGGGGTATTCAGTACTTC. It specifies CASSTNRGIQYF.

This clonotype turned up a few times. The chain links TRBV4-1 to TRBJ2-5; 7 bases line up with TRBD1. V shed 5 bases and J 5 bases; nucleotides not matched to a gene: 11. This CDR3 has 15 amino acids. Looked up from germline, CDR1 is MGHRA and CDR2 is YSYEKL. CDR3 bases: TGCGCCAGCAGCGCACAGGGGTCCCGAGGGGAGACCCAGTACTTC. This encodes CASSAQGSRGETQYF.

This chain joins TRBV2 and TRBJ2-7; tentatively, D is TRBD1 (6 bases). Trimming cost V 6 bases and J 7 bases, with 16 bases left between them. CDR3 length: 13 amino acids. CDR1 is SNHLY and CDR2 is FYNNEI in the germline V gene. The CDR3 DNA follows: TGTGCCAGCAGGCGACAGGCCATGGGGGAGCAGTACTTC. This translates into CASRRQAMGEQYF. Full variable domain (remainder filled in from reference TRBV2 and TRBJ2-7): EPEVTQTPSHQVTQMGQEVILRCVPISNHLYFYWYRQILGQKVEFLVSFYNNEISEKSEIFDDQFSVERPDGSNFTLKIRSTKLEDSAMYFCASRRQAMGEQYFGPGTRLTVT.

V and J are TRBV4-2 and TRBJ2-1, with D hard to call. CDR1 is LGHNA and CDR2 is YNFKEQ in the germline V gene. V lost 2 bases to trimming and J lost 4 bases, with 15 bases between them. There are 16 residues in the CDR3. CDR3 nucleotide sequence: TGTGCCAGCAGCCAATACGCCAGTGGGTCTTACAATGAGCAGTTCTTC. This codes for CASSQYASGSYNEQFF.

The chain combines TRBV7-9 with TRBJ1-2; D not certain. The germline CDR1 and CDR2 sequences are SEHNR and FQNEAQ (reference sequence). The CDR3 is 10 residues long. The ends were cut back, 1 base at V and 14 bases at J, with 8 bases in the middle. The CDR3 DNA is TGTGCCAGCAGCTTAGAACAGTTTACCTTC. As protein: CASSLEQFTF.

This clonotype was counted between two and nine times. J is TRBJ2-1 and V is TRBV6-2 or TRBV6-3; no clear D gene. With 0 bases removed from V and 6 bases from J, the gap between germline ends came to 6 bases. The CDR3 has 13 amino acids. Looked up from germline, CDR1 is MNHEY and CDR2 is SVGEGT. The CDR3: CASSYSGSNEQFF. Here the CDR3 DNA reads TGTGCCAGCAGTTACTCGGGAAGCAATGAGCAGTTCTTC.